Listed here are 10 T cell receptor beta chains from one sample, sequenced in a study of T cell repertoires in cytomegalovirus infection (dated by TCRdb to the late 2010s). What this sample's treatment or condition label stands for: in vitro stimulation with specific CMV peptide epitopes to enrich CMV-specific T cells. Sequencing instrument: Illumina HiSeq 1500. TCRdb reran the public reads through fastp at Q25 and MiXCR, keeping productive beta chains. Rows matching on CDR3 protein sequence are summarized as one entry with the most common DNA and genes. Present in this sample are 830,000 or so distinct CDR3 sequences, 32% of which were seen just once. In total, the top ten clones hold roughly an eighth of the sample. Which antigens these TCRs recognize remains unknown. The sequencing used cultured CD8+ T cells from PBMCs, collected from culture after CMV antigen stimulation. These receptors were obtained from a human donor in good health (CMV status not recorded). Some clones in this sample may be carry-over from other donors' samples.

This clonotype was seen a few times. The chain links TRBV6-5 to TRBJ1-2; a possible D gene is TRBD1 (6 bases). The CDR3 runs to 18 residues. The V gene's germline CDR1 is MNHEY and CDR2 SVGAGI. V was trimmed by 0 bases and J by 1 base, leaving 18 bases between them. CDR3 DNA sequence: TGTGCCAGCAGTTACTCGACGGGGGGGCAGGGAGTTAACTATGGCTACACCTTC. Protein product: CASSYSTGGQGVNYGYTF.

This clonotype was observed a few times. V is TRBV10-3 and J is TRBJ2-1; D possibly corresponds to TRBD2 (5 bases). Germline values: CDR1 ENHRY, CDR2 SYGVKD. V was trimmed by 0 bases and J by 2 bases, leaving 8 bases between them. The CDR3 totals 15 residues. CDR3 nucleotides: TGTGCCATCAGTGAGTCGGCGGGCCCCTACAATGAGCAGTTCTTC. It translates to CAISESAGPYNEQFF.

This clonotype was observed a handful of times. The chain recombines TRBV6-5 with TRBJ1-6; D is undetermined. The CDR3 has 15 residues. Germline V gives CDR1 MNHEY, CDR2 SVGAGI. The ends were cut back, 2 bases at V and 10 bases at J, with 15 bases in the middle. The CDR3 loop is CASSYTGYGGSPLHF. In DNA form, the CDR3 reads TGTGCCAGCAGTTACACGGGGTACGGTGGATCACCCCTCCACTTT.

This clonotype was counted between two and nine times. V gene TRBV10-3 combines with J gene TRBJ2-1, with D uncertain. Germline CDR1 ENHRY, CDR2 SYGVKD. There are 12 residues in the CDR3. Trimming removed 8 bases at V and 5 bases at J, with 10 bases between. The CDR3 protein is CAIGVRNNEQFF. The CDR3 DNA sequence: TGTGCCATCGGAGTCAGAAACAATGAGCAGTTCTTC.

V and J are TRBV7-3 and TRBJ2-1; weak D call: TRBD2 (7 bases). V lost 2 bases, J lost 9 bases, and 20 bases lay in between. From germline, CDR1 is SGHTA and CDR2 FQGTGA. The CDR3 length is 16 residues. This CDR3 reads CASSLFMGGPTVEQFF. The DNA of the CDR3 is TGTGCCAGCAGCTTATTCATGGGGGGGCCGACGGTTGAGCAGTTCTTC.

The rearrangement joins TRBV5-6 to TRBJ2-7; maybe TRBD1 (6 bases). There are 14 residues in the CDR3. The germline CDR1 and CDR2 sequences are SGHDT and YYEEEE. With 7 bases removed from V and 2 bases from J, the gap between germline ends came to 16 bases. The chain's CDR3 is CASGRDILTYEQYF. The CDR3 DNA is TGTGCCAGCGGCCGGGACATCCTAACCTACGAGCAGTACTTC.

The chain employs TRBV4-1 and TRBJ2-7; weak D call: TRBD1 (5 bases). The CDR3 is 14 amino acids. V shed 1 base and J shed 0 bases, with 7 bases lying between them. The germline CDR1 and CDR2 sequences are MGHRA and YSYEKL. This CDR3 is CASSQVGASYEQYF. CDR3 in DNA: TGCGCCAGCAGCCAAGTAGGGGCCTCCTACGAGCAGTACTTC.

The V call is TRBV20-1, the J call TRBJ1-1; no firm D call. In germline, CDR1 is DFQATT, CDR2 SNEGSKA (reference sequence). The ends were cut back, 0 bases at V and 1 base at J, with 12 bases in the middle. The CDR3 consists of 15 residues. The CDR3 DNA reads as TGCAGTGCTAGAGATAGAGTACGAAGGAACACTGAAGCTTTCTTT. This sequence encodes CSARDRVRRNTEAFF.

The chain links TRBV19 to TRBJ1-1; D unresolved. The CDR3 is made up of 15 amino acids. Trimming removed 7 bases at V and 1 base at J, with 16 bases between. Germline-derived CDR1 and CDR2 are LNHDA and SQIVND (reference sequence). The DNA for the CDR3 is TGTGCCAGTACCCCCGCGCTTGGTTCGAACACTGAAGCTTTCTTT. Amino acid sequence: CASTPALGSNTEAFF.

This clonotype was observed a few times. This sequence joins TRBV5-1 and TRBJ2-1; D might be TRBD1 (6 bases). Germline V lookup: CDR1 SGHRS, CDR2 YFSETQ. V lost 4 bases and J 10 bases, leaving 21 bases between the germline ends. The CDR3 runs 15 residues. The DNA for the CDR3 is TGCGCCAGCAGCGAGACAGGCACCAAACTTTCGGAGCAGTTCTTC. This gives the protein CASSETGTKLSEQFF.